This T cell receptor (beta chain) was recovered during a study of T-cell memory formation after mild COVID-19 (dated by TCRdb to the early 2020s). As for the study more broadly: TCR sequence clusters from the two donors were largely donor specific. T-cell clones expanding and contracting after mild COVID-19 in two donors were tracked by longitudinal TCRalpha and TCRbeta repertoire sequencing. Two young, previously healthy adult volunteers made up the cohort, one male and one female. Overall results and qualifications from the work: Contracting CD4+ clones were located mainly in the CM and EM memory subsets, whereas CD8+ clones were found to be enriched in EMRA. From day 15 to 85, contracting clones showed balanced CD4/CD8 phenotypes, whereas a second wave of clones that expanded from day 15 to 37 leaned towards CD4+. Some responding clones were found in pre-infection memory, which suggests that pre-existing cross-reactive memory T cells took part in the SARS-CoV-2 response. The study covered only a couple of mild cases, and larger cohorts including severe cases with pre-infection samples were considered necessary. SARS-CoV-2 specificity was not confirmed for the second-wave clones peaking on day 37.

This clonotype occurred a few times. What antigen it recognizes has not been identified. Nothing much larger sits one base from this clone, and base qualities are not available. Ficoll-Paque density gradient centrifugation was the method used to isolate PBMCs. Reads for this sample came from an Illumina NovaSeq 6000. cDNA libraries for TCRalpha and TCRbeta were prepared by 5'RACE using constant-segment primers, with sample barcodes and unique molecular identifiers added. RNA was extracted from every sample with Trizol reagent. The libraries were amplified in two PCR steps, and the second step added a second sample barcode and Illumina TruSeq adapters. The libraries were sequenced on an Illumina NovaSeq using 2 x 150 bp paired-end reads. The original pipeline was this. The reads were demultiplexed and collapsed into UMI-guided consensus sequences using migec v1.2.7. Using mixcr v2.1.11, UMI consensuses were aligned to TRA and TRB V and J templates and then assembled into clonotypes. Expanded or contracted clonotypes were those called significant by both edgeR and NoisET, with noise models trained on biological replicates. For edgeR calls, the cutoffs were a false discovery rate-adjusted p below 0.01 and a log2 fold-change threshold of 1. PCA with hierarchical clustering of max-normalized trajectories of the 1000 most abundant clonotypes was used as exploratory dynamics analysis. Separately sequenced CD4+ and CD8+ repertoires were used to assign a CD4 or CD8 phenotype to each responding clone. Using fastp trimming at Q25 and MiXCR clonotype assembly, TCRdb reanalyzed the public sequencing data and kept in-frame beta chains. Identical CDR3 protein sequences are pooled into one entry, listed with their most common genes and DNA. It is TCRdb's table, rather than the study itself, that gives the V and J calls and clone size. The sample table lists 120,000 to 150,000 distinct CDR3 sequences, 14% of them with a count of one. Of the sample, around 28% falls within the top ten clones.

From the germline V gene, CDR1 is MNHEY and CDR2 is SVGAGI. From the cysteine up to the phenylalanine, the CDR3 has a length of 16 residues. Solely the CDR3 DNA is kept, with 48 bases framed from the first base. Germline trimming amounts to 0 bases on V and 7 bases on J, with 8 as the count of junction bases outside the gene matches. The chain joins TRBV6-5 to TRBJ1-5; 8 bases in the middle match TRBD1. Source material: PBMCs or a T cell subset sorted from them (not recorded which). The clonotype was recovered from an adult woman who had mild COVID-19 (a few samples of this study predate the infection). The sample titles of this study are shuffled in the database, so cell type and time point are left out; the donor was told from shared clones. For the CDR3, the sequence is CASSYSRYAGGQPQHF. Read as DNA, the sequence is TGTGCCAGCAGTTACTCACGGTACGCAGGGGGCCAGCCCCAGCATTTT.